The source of this T cell receptor (beta chain) is a study of T-cell reconstitution after alpha-beta-depleted transplantation in children. Library preparation (for TCRbeta) was performed with unique molecular identifiers. TCRdb reanalysed the PCR reads using MiXCR and keeps one entry per CDR3 protein. The sample has 250,000 or so distinct CDR3 sequences, just under 8.5% seen once; the top ten hold roughly 5.8%. This clonotype was counted ten times or more. The CDR3 is 15 residues long. V lost 0 bases and J 7 bases, leaving 16 bases between the germline ends. Looked up from germline, CDR1 is LGHNA and CDR2 is YSLEER.

The input for sequencing was PBMCs, mostly from graft donor cells, taken 180 days after TCRalphabeta/CD19-depleted stem cell transplant. V is TRBV4-3 and J is TRBJ2-7, with TRBD2 as a possible D gene (6 bases). The clonotype originates from a male patient younger than 18 who had a stem cell transplant for acute lymphoblastic leukemia, so the T cells may come from the graft donor. CDR3 protein: CASSQDRETRGEQYF. In nucleotides, the CDR3 is TGCGCCAGCAGCCAAGATAGGGAGACTAGGGGAGAGCAGTACTTC.